This paragraph covers one TCR beta chain sequence. This record belongs to a study of technical replicates of blood from four donors. Method: immunoSEQ multiplex PCR; TCRdb's copy keeps in-frame clones and lacks some. The sample gives approximately 99,000 clones, 95% of which show up once; 0.21% is in the top ten. This TCR derives from a human donor in good health. The source material was T cells isolated from PBMCs.

The CDR3 coding sequence is TGTGCCAGCTCACGAGTCTGGGACAGCGTTAACACAGATACGCAGTATTTT. It encodes CASSRVWDSVNTDTQYF. The gene calls are TRBV18 and TRBJ2-3; 7 bases agree with TRBD1. This CDR3 spans 17 amino acids. With V trimmed by 4 bases and J by 2 bases, 12 bases remained unmatched. The germline V gene has CDR1 KGHSH and CDR2 LQKENI.